This passage covers 29 T cell receptor beta chains from one sample sequenced in a study of PD-1 blockade in classical Hodgkin lymphoma. Using immunoSEQ multiplex PCR, the repertoire was profiled, and TCRdb retains in-frame clones only, with some absent. The table lists some 90,000 clones, 83% of them singletons. Time point specified: cycle 4 day 1 (C4D1), after five to seven weeks of nivolumab. Every patient relapsed after autologous stem cell transplantation, and brentuximab vedotin exposure varied. The sequencing here drew on peripheral blood mononuclear cells (PBMCs), taken before the fourth cycle of nivolumab. These receptor sequences come from a human donor with classical Hodgkin lymphoma.

The chain recombines TRBV7-6 with TRBJ2-5; TRBD2 agrees at 11 bases. The V gene's germline CDR1 is SGHVS and CDR2 FNYEAQ. The ends lost 5 bases at V and 5 bases at J; junction bases unmatched: 7. The CDR3 is made up of 15 amino acids. This CDR3 reads CASSVTSGSWETQYF. Written as DNA, the CDR3 is TGTGCCAGCAGCGTAACTAGCGGGAGTTGGGAGACCCAGTACTTC.

J is TRBJ1-5 and V is TRBV6-9; D remains unclear. With 7 bases removed from V and 0 bases from J, the gap between germline ends came to 16 bases. CDR3 length: 16 amino acids. The V gene's germline CDR1 is MNHGY and CDR2 SVAAGI. The CDR3 sequence: CASTPPSRRSNQPQHF. In nucleotides, the CDR3 is TGTGCCAGCACTCCCCCAAGTCGGCGTAGCAATCAGCCCCAGCATTTT.

This clone showed up just once. The J gene is TRBJ2-2, the V gene TRBV7-2; weak D call: TRBD2 (7 bases). Germline CDR1 reads SGHTA; CDR2 reads FQGNSA. Trimming took 0 bases from V and 5 from J, leaving 22 bases between them. The CDR3 runs to 19 residues. DNA of the CDR3: TGTGCCAGCAGCTTAGCTTTGGGTGGGGGCCTGCGGGAGACCGGGGAGCTGTTTTTT. Protein product: CASSLALGGGLRETGELFF. The whole variable domain, filled in from reference TRBV7-2 and TRBJ2-2, reads GAGVSQSPSNKVTEKGKDVELRCDPISGHTALYWYRQSLGQGLEFLIYFQGNSAPDKSGLPSDRFSAERTGGSVSTLTIQRTQQEDSAVYLCASSLALGGGLRETGELFFGEGSRLTVL.

This chain joins TRBV7-7 and TRBJ2-5, with 10 bases lining up with TRBD2. J was trimmed by 5 bases and V by 5 bases; bases with no gene match: 8. The CDR3 contains 15 residues. The germline gives CDR1 SSHAT, CDR2 FNYEAQ (reference sequence). For the CDR3, the DNA is TGTGCCAGCAGCGCCTCCGGGACTAGCGTGGAGACCCAGTACTTC. Its protein is CASSASGTSVETQYF.

V gene TRBV6-5 combines with J gene TRBJ1-2; D perhaps matches TRBD1 (6 bases). In germline, CDR1 is MNHEY, CDR2 SVGAGI. The CDR3 extends over 13 amino acids. The V and J ends lost 8 bases and 8 bases respectively, with 18 bases between them. The CDR3 here is CASYREGVGGYTF. CDR3 DNA sequence: TGTGCCAGCTACCGGGAGGGGGTAGGAGGCTACACCTTC.

The gene calls are TRBV19 and TRBJ2-3, with 8 nucleotides matching TRBD2. The CDR3 sequence is 14 residues long. CDR1 and CDR2 (germline): LNHDA, SQIVND (reference sequence). V was pared by 6 bases and J by 1 base, with 3 bases of the junction left unmatched. The CDR3 DNA follows: TGTGCCAGTAGACGAGCGGGAGGCACAGATACGCAGTATTTT. Its protein product is CASRRAGGTDTQYF.

The chain couples TRBV5-4 to TRBJ2-1, with 11 bases identical to TRBD2. This CDR3 is 16 amino acids long. CDR1 is SGHNT, CDR2 YYREEE, per germline (reference sequence). The trim removed 3 bases at V and 1 base at J, leaving 3 bases unmatched. CDR3 DNA sequence: TGTGCCAGCAGCTCTGGGACTAGCGGTTCCTACAATGAGCAGTTCTTC. Its protein product is CASSSGTSGSYNEQFF.

The chain recombines TRBV2 with TRBJ2-3; D might be TRBD2 (5 bases). CDR3 length: 11 amino acids. V lost 3 bases, J lost 11 bases, and 9 bases lay in between. In germline, CDR1 is SNHLY, CDR2 FYNNEI. The CDR3 here is CASSDVGEQYF. CDR3 DNA: TGTGCCAGCAGTGATGTCGGGGAGCAGTATTTT.

This chain joins TRBV5-6 and TRBJ1-5; D unclear. Germline CDR1 and CDR2: SGHDT and YYEEEE. The length of the CDR3 is 14 residues. Between the trimmed V and J ends, which lost 1 base and 0 bases, there was a span of 5 bases. The DNA of the CDR3 is TGTGCCAGCAGCTTGACATCTAGCAATCAGCCCCAGCATTTT. Its translation: CASSLTSSNQPQHF.

The chain employs TRBV5-1 and TRBJ2-3; D not certain. CDR3 size: 13 residues. Germline lookup yields CDR1 SGHRS and CDR2 YFSETQ. V lost 7 bases and J 3 bases, leaving 12 bases between the germline ends. The CDR3 sequence is CASWSQVTDTQYF. CDR3 sequence (DNA): TGCGCCAGCTGGAGCCAGGTGACAGATACGCAGTATTTT. The full variable domain, rest sourced from reference TRBV5-1 and TRBJ2-3, is KAGVTQTPRYLIKTRGQQVTLSCSPISGHRSVSWYQQTPGQGLQFLFEYFSETQRNKGNFPGRFSGRQFSNSRSEMNVSTLELGDSALYLCASWSQVTDTQYFGPGTRLTVL.

V and J are TRBV11-2 and TRBJ2-7, with a weak D call TRBD2 (6 bases). The V gene lost 5 bases and the J gene lost 0 bases, with 14 bases spanning the gap. Germline CDR1 is SGHAT and CDR2 is FQNNGV. The CDR3 sequence is 15 residues long. CDR3 protein: CASSEPGLRSYEQYF. The DNA for the CDR3 is TGTGCCAGCAGCGAACCGGGACTTCGCTCCTACGAGCAGTACTTC.

The chain carries TRBV29-1 and TRBJ2-4; D is perhaps TRBD2 (6 bases). CDR1 is SQVTM, CDR2 ANQGSEA, per germline. The length of the CDR3 is 13 residues. V was pared by 1 base and J by 8 bases, with 12 bases between. This CDR3 is CSVEVNGEDIQYF. Here the CDR3 DNA reads TGCAGCGTTGAAGTTAACGGGGAGGACATTCAGTACTTC.

The V and J genes are TRBV5-1 and TRBJ1-1, with 8 bases lining up with TRBD1. J lost 3 bases, V lost 3 bases, and 4 bases had no gene match. Germline V CDR1 and CDR2: SGHRS, YFSETQ. The CDR3 has 14 residues. CDR3 sequence (DNA): TGCGCCAGCAGCTCCGGACAGGGATACACTGAAGCTTTCTTT. Residues: CASSSGQGYTEAFF.

This chain uses TRBV15 with TRBJ2-2, with 10 bases fitting TRBD2. The CDR3 contains 15 residues. V shed 0 bases, J shed 5 bases, and the junction held 0 bases outside the gene matches. Germline V gives CDR1 LNHNV, CDR2 YYDKDF (reference sequence). DNA for the CDR3: TGTGCCACCAGCAGAGAGACTAGCGGGACCGGGGAGCTGTTTTTT. Protein: CATSRETSGTGELFF.

V gene TRBV6-5 combines with J gene TRBJ2-5, with D perhaps TRBD2 (6 bases). Germline CDR1 MNHEY, CDR2 SVGAGI. The V and J ends lost 5 bases and 4 bases respectively, with 11 bases between them. This CDR3 comprises 13 residues. CDR3 nucleotide sequence: TGTGCCAGCAGTGGCTTGGGAGGAGAGACCCAGTACTTC. Its protein product is CASSGLGGETQYF.

The V and J genes are TRBV9 and TRBJ2-3, with no clear D. Trimming left V 4 bases short and J 11 bases short, with 14 bases between. Germline CDR1 reads SGDLS; CDR2 reads YYNGEE. This CDR3 is built from 12 residues. CDR3 nucleotides: TGTGCCAGCAGCCCCTCACAATCAGGGCAGTATTTT. Its protein is CASSPSQSGQYF.

This chain connects TRBV18 to TRBJ2-3, with D perhaps TRBD2 (6 bases). Germline V CDR1 and CDR2: KGHSH, LQKENI. With 0 bases removed from V and 8 bases from J, the gap between germline ends came to 12 bases. The CDR3 contains 14 residues. The CDR3 nucleotides read TGTGCCAGCTCACCACCGCCTAGCGCAATTACGCAGTATTTT. The encoded protein is CASSPPPSAITQYF.

J is TRBJ2-7 and V is TRBV10-3; D uncertain. Trimming left V 10 bases short and J 0 bases short, with 10 bases between. Germline V gene lookup returns CDR1 ENHRY and CDR2 SYGVKD. The CDR3 spans 12 residues. CDR3 loop: CATTTGSYEQYF. The CDR3 DNA follows: TGTGCCACCACGACGGGCTCCTACGAGCAGTACTTC.

This chain connects TRBV10-3 to TRBJ1-2; 8 bases are shared with TRBD1. Trimming removed 3 bases from V and 6 bases from J; junction bases left unmatched: 6. CDR1 is ENHRY and CDR2 is SYGVKD in the germline V gene. The CDR3 length is 14 residues. The CDR3 nucleotides read TGTGCCATCAGTGACTCAGGGGGCGAAGATGGCTACACCTTC. Translated, it gives CAISDSGGEDGYTF.

The chain links TRBV29-1 to TRBJ2-5, with TRBD1 as a possible D gene (6 bases). Trimming removed 5 bases from V and 1 base from J, with 11 bases in between. The CDR3 runs to 13 residues. Germline values: CDR1 SQVTM, CDR2 ANQGSEA. CDR3 sequence: CSVRDTPQETQYF. The CDR3 nucleotides read TGCAGCGTTAGGGACACCCCCCAAGAGACCCAGTACTTC.

As DNA, the CDR3 is TGTGCCAGTGCTATTTCTGGAAACACCATATATTTT. It is translated as CASAISGNTIYF. This rearrangement joins TRBV19 to TRBJ1-3; D ambiguous. Germline CDR1 reads LNHDA; CDR2 reads SQIVND (reference sequence). The CDR3 covers 12 residues. V shed 8 bases and J shed 1 base, with 6 bases lying between them.

The genes are TRBV9 and TRBJ2-1; D gene unclear. V gave up 3 bases and J gave up 4 bases, with 14 bases separating them. Germline V gene sequence: CDR1 SGDLS, CDR2 YYNGEE. The length of the CDR3 is 15 residues. For the CDR3, the DNA is TGTGCCAGCAGCGAGTGGGAAGGGTCATACAATGAGCAGTTCTTC. It translates to CASSEWEGSYNEQFF.

This clone was seen a handful of times. The chain employs TRBV6-6 and TRBJ2-1; 10 bases align to TRBD2. J gave up 7 bases and V 6 bases, and 9 bases lay outside the gene matches. This CDR3 has 15 amino acids. The V gene's germline CDR1 is MNHNY and CDR2 SVGAGI (reference sequence). The CDR3 nucleotides read TGTGCCAGCAGCAAAAGAAGCGGGAGGGAGAATGAGCAGTTCTTC. Translated: CASSKRSGRENEQFF.

A note on this clone: Distinct nucleotide sequences in the sample also encode this CDR3. The chain couples TRBV13 to TRBJ2-7; D unclear. From germline, CDR1 is PRHDT and CDR2 FYEKMQ (reference sequence). This CDR3 comprises 15 residues. Trimming took 5 bases from V and 0 from J, leaving 14 bases between them. The CDR3 sequence: CASSARGRSSYEQYF. DNA for the CDR3: TGTGCCAGCAGCGCCCGCGGACGGAGCTCCTACGAGCAGTACTTC.

This clone came up a few times. CDR3 region: CASRLGTGELFF. The CDR3 nucleotides read TGTGCCAGCAGGCTCGGCACCGGGGAGCTGTTTTTT. The chain links TRBV28 to TRBJ2-2; D remains unclear. Germline CDR1 and CDR2: MDHEN and SYDVKM. The V and J ends lost 6 bases and 4 bases respectively, with 6 bases between them. This CDR3 is built from 12 residues.

The rearrangement links TRBV5-1 to TRBJ1-3, with unresolved D. The V gene's germline CDR1 is SGHRS and CDR2 YFSETQ. Deletions cut 5 bases from V and 0 bases from J, with 12 bases between. This CDR3 region has 15 residues. CDR3 nucleotide sequence: TGCGCCAGCAGGGTGGGATTAAGCTCTGGAAACACCATATATTTT. Its protein is CASRVGLSSGNTIYF. The entire variable domain, with the rest obtained from reference TRBV5-1 and TRBJ1-3, is as follows: KAGVTQTPRYLIKTRGQQVTLSCSPISGHRSVSWYQQTPGQGLQFLFEYFSETQRNKGNFPGRFSGRQFSNSRSEMNVSTLELGDSALYLCASRVGLSSGNTIYFGEGSWLTVV.

This clone showed up just once. The chain uses TRBV6-6 and TRBJ1-5; D is unresolved. Germline values: CDR1 MNHNY, CDR2 SVGAGI (reference sequence). CDR3 length: 13 amino acids. The germline V and J ends were trimmed by 3 bases and 7 bases, with 10 bases remaining between them. As DNA, the CDR3 is TGTGCCAGCAGTTATACGTGGGAGCAGCCCCAGCATTTT. This translates into CASSYTWEQPQHF.

This chain joins TRBV2 and TRBJ1-1, with 7 nucleotides matching TRBD1. The germline gives CDR1 SNHLY, CDR2 FYNNEI. This CDR3 contains 14 residues. V dropped 6 bases and J dropped 5; count of bases not matched to a gene: 9. CDR3: CASRPDRVITEAFF. The CDR3 DNA reads TGTGCCAGCAGGCCAGACAGGGTTATAACTGAAGCTTTCTTT. The entire variable domain, with the rest obtained from reference TRBV2 and TRBJ1-1, is as follows: EPEVTQTPSHQVTQMGQEVILRCVPISNHLYFYWYRQILGQKVEFLVSFYNNEISEKSEIFDDQFSVERPDGSNFTLKIRSTKLEDSAMYFCASRPDRVITEAFFGQGTRLTVV.

In its sample, this clone was seen a few times. The rearrangement links TRBV7-2 to TRBJ2-1; TRBD2 matches 9 bases. From germline, CDR1 is SGHTA and CDR2 FQGNSA. CDR3 length: 14 amino acids. The V and J ends lost 0 bases and 14 bases, in that order; junction bases with no gene match: 8. The CDR3 protein is CASSLALASGKEFF. For the CDR3, the DNA is TGTGCCAGCAGCTTAGCGCTGGCTAGCGGGAAGGAGTTCTTC.